The 12 T cell receptor beta chains listed next were all sequenced from one sample in a study of PD-1 blockade in classical Hodgkin lymphoma. The time point here: cycle 4 day 1 (C4D1), after 5 to 7 weeks of nivolumab. Every single patient, without exception, relapsed after autologous stem cell transplantation, and brentuximab vedotin exposure varied. PBMCs were thawed, and CD8+ T cells were then isolated from them by magnetic negative selection. Generated by immunoSEQ multiplex PCR, the TCRdb table keeps only in-frame clones and is missing some. Among around 19,000 clones listed, approximately 80% were seen once. The material was CD8+ T cells from blood, obtained before the fourth cycle of nivolumab. Receptors originate from a human donor with classical Hodgkin lymphoma.

The chain joins TRBV9 to TRBJ2-2; D is unresolved. The germline V gene encodes CDR1 SGDLS and CDR2 YYNGEE. V gave up 1 base and J gave up 0 bases, with 7 bases separating them. The CDR3 length is 15 residues. The CDR3 here is CASSVTRSNTGELFF. CDR3 nucleotide sequence: TGTGCCAGCAGCGTAACCAGGTCGAACACCGGGGAGCTGTTTTTT.

The J gene is TRBJ2-4, the V gene TRBV30; D unclear. This CDR3 has 13 amino acids. The germline V and J ends were trimmed by 2 bases and 5 bases, with 10 bases remaining between them. Germline CDR1 GTSNPN, CDR2 SVGIG (reference sequence). For the CDR3, the DNA is TGTGCCTGGAGTTCGGGCGCCGAAAACATTCAGTACTTC. Amino acid sequence: CAWSSGAENIQYF.

The CDR3, as DNA: TGTGCCAGCAGCTATAGCGGGGTAGAGACCCAGTACTTC. It specifies CASSYSGVETQYF. J is TRBJ2-5 and V is TRBV7-2, with 8 bases identical to TRBD2. CDR1 SGHTA and CDR2 FQGNSA come from the germline V gene. The CDR3 covers 13 residues. The J segment lost 4 bases and the V segment lost 4 bases, leaving 2 bases of the junction unmatched.

This chain links TRBV2 with TRBJ2-7, with D perhaps matching TRBD1 or TRBD2 (6 bases each). The germline CDR1 and CDR2 sequences are SNHLY and FYNNEI. The ends were cut back, 4 bases at V and 4 bases at J, with 14 bases in the middle. The CDR3 sequence is 14 residues long. The CDR3 protein is CASSASGAGYEQYF. The CDR3 DNA follows: TGTGCCAGCAGTGCGTCGGGGGCGGGTTACGAGCAGTACTTC.

The chain recombines TRBV6-6 with TRBJ1-5; D uncertain. With 6 bases removed from V and 0 bases from J, the gap between germline ends came to 12 bases. The CDR3 is 15 amino acids. Germline V gives CDR1 MNHNY, CDR2 SVGAGI (reference sequence). CDR3 sequence (DNA): TGTGCCAGCAGCCCGGACGGGAATAGCAATCAGCCCCAGCATTTT. Its translation is CASSPDGNSNQPQHF.

CDR3 nucleotides: TGTGCCAGCAGTGATTGGGCAGGGGATAGCAATCAGCCCCAGCATTTT. Its translation: CASSDWAGDSNQPQHF. This chain uses TRBV2 with TRBJ1-5, with D perhaps matching TRBD1 (6 bases). V was pared by 3 bases and J by 0 bases, with 12 bases between. The germline CDR1 and CDR2 sequences are SNHLY and FYNNEI. The CDR3 totals 16 residues.

This chain connects TRBV27 to TRBJ2-1; D is possibly TRBD1 (6 bases). V lost 5 bases, J lost 3 bases, and 14 bases lay in between. The V gene's germline CDR1 is MNHEY and CDR2 SMNVEV (reference sequence). CDR3 length equals 15 residues. The CDR3 reads CASSATGPYYNEQFF. The CDR3 DNA sequence: TGTGCCAGCAGTGCAACAGGGCCTTACTACAATGAGCAGTTCTTC.

The chain links TRBV27 to TRBJ2-1, with D perhaps matching TRBD2 (6 bases). CDR3 length: 13 residues. Trimming took off 2 bases at V and 7 bases at J, with 9 bases between the two ends. Germline CDR1 is MNHEY and CDR2 is SMNVEV (reference sequence). Here the CDR3 reads CASSLALANEQFF. The CDR3 DNA reads TGTGCCAGCAGTTTAGCACTAGCAAATGAGCAGTTCTTC.

The chain has TRBV7-9 and TRBJ2-1, with D tentatively TRBD1 (5 bases). The CDR3 runs 17 residues. The germline V gene encodes CDR1 SEHNR and CDR2 FQNEAQ (reference sequence). Trimming removed 5 bases at V and 5 bases at J, with 22 bases between. The CDR3 nucleotides read TGTGCCAGCAGCGATACCCCTGACAGTGGTGAAAACAATGAGCAGTTCTTC. Residues: CASSDTPDSGENNEQFF.

CDR3 sequence reads: CASSDSGVTGELFF. DNA of the CDR3: TGTGCCAGCAGTGACTCGGGGGTCACCGGGGAGCTGTTTTTT. The chain couples TRBV6-4 to TRBJ2-2; D may be TRBD1 or TRBD2 (5 bases each). The CDR3 runs 14 residues. The V gene lost 0 bases and the J gene lost 4 bases, with 6 bases spanning the gap. Germline CDR1 and CDR2: MRHNA and SNTAGT.

The chain combines TRBV7-2 with TRBJ1-2, with D possibly being TRBD1 (5 bases). CDR3 length: 13 amino acids. Trimming removed 5 bases at V and 5 bases at J, with 12 bases between. The germline V gene has CDR1 SGHTA and CDR2 FQGNSA. In DNA form, the CDR3 reads TGTGCCAGCAGCCAGTTCGACAGTTATGGCTACACCTTC. Its protein is CASSQFDSYGYTF.

This chain joins TRBV27 and TRBJ2-1; D not resolved. From germline, CDR1 is MNHEY and CDR2 SMNVEV (reference sequence). V was shortened by 5 bases and J by 0 bases, with 8 bases between the two germline ends. The CDR3 length is 14 residues. CDR3 in amino acids: CASSQGYSYNEQFF. Here the CDR3 DNA reads TGTGCCAGCAGTCAAGGGTACTCCTACAATGAGCAGTTCTTC.